This T cell receptor (beta chain) was profiled in a study of T cell changes during pregnancy in multiple sclerosis. TCRdb keeps only in-frame clones here, not all; method: immunoSEQ multiplex PCR. The data hold approximately 57,000 clones, with just over 90% observed a single time. Germline CDR1 is LNHDA and CDR2 is SQIVND (reference sequence). V dropped 7 bases and J dropped 0; count of bases not matched to a gene: 4. The CDR3 contains 14 residues. This specimen consisted of CD4+ T cells from peripheral blood mononuclear cells, obtained in the second trimester of pregnancy. The chain recombines TRBV19 with TRBJ2-3, with TRBD2 matching over 7 bases. The source of this sequence is a female donor with multiple sclerosis, enrolled in a pregnancy study. Written as DNA, the CDR3 is TGTGCCAGTAATCGGGAGGTGAGCACAGATACGCAGTATTTT. Its translation is CASNREVSTDTQYF.